A single sample gave rise to the 7 T cell receptor beta chains below, sequenced in a study of control samples from healthy donors and cancer patients. TCRdb's table, derived via immunoSEQ multiplex PCR, lists solely in-frame clones and lacks some. The table has 50,000 to 65,000 clones, 75% to 95% seen once. The sequenced sample was PBMCs. These receptors were collected from a man between 25 and 39 years old with colorectal cancer.

The chain links TRBV14 to TRBJ2-1, with TRBD1 as a possible D gene (6 bases). CDR1 and CDR2 (germline): SGHDN, FVKESK. V lost 1 base, J lost 0 bases, and 10 bases lay in between. The CDR3 consists of 16 residues. The CDR3 DNA sequence: TGTGCCAGCAGCCAAGTAGGGGGTCTCTCCTACAATGAGCAGTTCTTC. Protein product: CASSQVGGLSYNEQFF.

The gene calls are TRBV3-1 (or the pseudogene TRBV3-2) and TRBJ2-2; TRBD1 matches at 9 bases. Germline V gives CDR1 LGHDT, CDR2 YNNKEL (reference sequence). V lost 4 bases, J lost 2 bases, and 20 bases stayed unmatched. The CDR3 is 21 residues long. The CDR3 protein is CASSRYIGTGIFGFNTGELFF. The CDR3 DNA follows: TGTGCCAGCAGCCGGTATATAGGGACAGGGATTTTTGGGTTTAACACCGGGGAGCTGTTTTTT.

The V and J genes are TRBV5-4 and TRBJ2-6; D uncertain. CDR1 SGHNT and CDR2 YYREEE come from the germline V gene (reference sequence). The CDR3 covers 13 residues. Trimming shortened V by 0 bases and J by 2 bases, and 0 bases separated the two germline ends. The CDR3 sequence is CASSLAGANVLTF. The CDR3 DNA reads TGTGCCAGCAGCTTGGCTGGGGCCAACGTCCTGACTTTC.

In DNA, the CDR3 is TGTGCCAGCAGTTACCCGGGCCGGAGCCTCTACTACAATGAGCAGTTCTTC. The encoded protein is CASSYPGRSLYYNEQFF. The chain carries TRBV6-2 or TRBV6-3 and TRBJ2-1; no definite D call. Germline V gene data show CDR1 as MNHEY and CDR2 as SVGEGT. The CDR3 loop spans 17 amino acids. Trimming removed 2 bases at V and 3 bases at J, with 17 bases between.

The table lists this clone with a count of one. The genes are TRBV7-9 and TRBJ1-5; D is ambiguous. The CDR3 runs 13 residues. Trimming left V 5 bases short and J 5 bases short, with 10 bases between. CDR1 and CDR2 (germline): SEHNR, FQNEAQ (reference sequence). The CDR3 coding sequence is TGTGCCAGCAGCGCTTCCCCTCATCAGCCCCAGCATTTT. It yields the protein CASSASPHQPQHF.

The rearrangement joins TRBV5-5 to TRBJ1-1; the D is unclear. This CDR3 contains 15 residues. Germline V CDR1 and CDR2: SGHKS, YYEKEE (reference sequence). V dropped 0 bases and J dropped 0 bases, with 9 bases sitting between them. This CDR3 reads CASSLGNGVNTEAFF. The DNA for the CDR3 is TGTGCCAGCAGCTTGGGGAATGGGGTGAACACTGAAGCTTTCTTT.

The rearrangement uses TRBV19 and TRBJ2-3, with D perhaps matching TRBD1 or TRBD2 (6 bases each). Trimming pared 7 bases from V and 0 bases from J, leaving 17 bases between. The germline CDR1 and CDR2 sequences are LNHDA and SQIVND (reference sequence). There are 16 residues in the CDR3. CDR3 sequence reads: CASTVGRGASTDTQYF. The CDR3 DNA reads as TGTGCCAGTACCGTCGGAAGGGGGGCAAGCACAGATACGCAGTATTTT. Based on the CDR3 plus reference TRBV19 and TRBJ2-3, the full variable domain is DGGITQSPKYLFRKEGQNVTLSCEQNLNHDAMYWYRQDPGQGLRLIYYSQIVNDFQKGDIAEGYSVSREKKESFPLTVTSAQKNPTAFYLCASTVGRGASTDTQYFGPGTRLTVL.